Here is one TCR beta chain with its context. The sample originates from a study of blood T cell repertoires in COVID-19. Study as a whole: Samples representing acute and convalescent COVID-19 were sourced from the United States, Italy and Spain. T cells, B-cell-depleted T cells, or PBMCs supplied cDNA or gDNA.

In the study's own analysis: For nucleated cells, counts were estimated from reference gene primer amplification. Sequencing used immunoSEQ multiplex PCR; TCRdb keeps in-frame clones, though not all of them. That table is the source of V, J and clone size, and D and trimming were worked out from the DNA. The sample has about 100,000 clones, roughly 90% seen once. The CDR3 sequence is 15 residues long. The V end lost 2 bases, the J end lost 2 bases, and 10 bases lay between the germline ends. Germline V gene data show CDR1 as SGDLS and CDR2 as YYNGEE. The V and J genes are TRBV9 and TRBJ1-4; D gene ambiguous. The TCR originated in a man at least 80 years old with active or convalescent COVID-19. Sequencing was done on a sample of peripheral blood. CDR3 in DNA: TGTGCCAGCAGCGTCTACGGGGTGACTAATGAAAAACTGTTTTTT. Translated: CASSVYGVTNEKLFF.